These 23 T cell receptor beta chains originate from one sample sequenced in a study of vaccination effects on CD4 cells after COVID-19. Sequencing followed a ViraFEST assay step that expanded antigen-specific CD4+ T cells with viral peptide pools. CD4+ T cell isolation took place after 10 days of culture. Vaccine recipients, nucleocapsid antibody negative, had no prior SARS-CoV-2 infection. What these receptors recognize is not known. Assay: immunoSEQ multiplex PCR; the TCRdb copy retains only in-frame clones and omits some. The sample carries 27,000 or so clones, 73% recorded once. Sequenced here: CD4+ T cells from PBMCs cultured with HCoV-NL63 spike peptides, sampled before COVID-19 vaccination. The receptors stem from a human donor who received a COVID-19 vaccine.

The chain has TRBV30 and TRBJ1-5; no definite D call. V shed 0 bases and J shed 4 bases, with 7 bases lying between them. The CDR3 runs 13 residues. Germline CDR1 is GTSNPN and CDR2 is SVGIG (reference sequence). CDR3 loop: CAWSVIGNQPQHF. CDR3 in DNA: TGTGCCTGGAGTGTAATTGGGAATCAGCCCCAGCATTTT.

The CDR3 spells CASSLAKWERNTEAFF. The CDR3 region has the DNA TGCGCCAGCAGCTTGGCCAAGTGGGAAAGGAACACTGAAGCTTTCTTT. The rearrangement links TRBV5-1 to TRBJ1-1; D ambiguous. Germline V CDR1 and CDR2: SGHRS, YFSETQ. V lost 0 bases and J 1 base, leaving 13 bases between the germline ends. The CDR3 extends over 16 amino acids.

Only one count was recorded for this clone. V usage is TRBV6-5 and J usage is TRBJ2-7; D gene uncertain. This CDR3 region has 13 residues. Deletions cut 3 bases from V and 3 bases from J, with 9 bases between. From germline, CDR1 is MNHEY and CDR2 SVGAGI. The DNA for the CDR3 is TGTGCCAGCAGTTATCGACCTAGCTACGAGCAGTACTTC. Its protein is CASSYRPSYEQYF.

The CDR3 bases are TGTGCCAGCAGCCCCCTCGGGCCGAACACTGAAGCTTTCTTT. It yields the protein CASSPLGPNTEAFF. The rearrangement joins TRBV3-1 (or the pseudogene TRBV3-2) to TRBJ1-1; no reliable D call. The V and J ends lost 4 bases and 1 base respectively, with 10 bases between them. CDR3 size: 14 residues. Germline CDR1 is LGHDT and CDR2 is YNNKEL (reference sequence).

This clone has a single count. The rearrangement joins TRBV3-1 (or the pseudogene TRBV3-2) to TRBJ2-3, with 8 bases aligning to TRBD2. CDR1 is LGHDT and CDR2 is YNNKEL in the germline V gene (reference sequence). The CDR3 has 15 amino acids. After removal of 4 bases from V and 2 bases from J, the junction contained 5 bases not matched to a gene. CDR3 loop: CASSRSGTSTDTQYF. In DNA, the CDR3 is TGTGCCAGCAGCCGTAGCGGGACCTCCACAGATACGCAGTATTTT.

The V gene is TRBV6-1, the J gene TRBJ1-5; D is ambiguous. CDR1 is MNHNS and CDR2 is SASEGT in the germline V gene. Trimming removed 0 bases from V and 9 bases from J, with 12 bases in between. The length of the CDR3 is 14 residues. DNA of the CDR3: TGTGCCAGCAGTGAAGCGGCCCAATGGCGGCCCCAGCATTTT. It yields the protein CASSEAAQWRPQHF.

J is TRBJ2-7 and V is TRBV9; either TRBD1 or TRBD2 may supply D (7 bases each). This CDR3 is built from 16 residues. The V end was cut by 0 bases, the J end by 5 bases, with 18 bases between. Germline CDR1 and CDR2: SGDLS and YYNGEE. In nucleotides, the CDR3 is TGTGCCAGCAGCGTAGACCAGGGGGGGACGGGGAACGAGCAGTACTTC. As protein: CASSVDQGGTGNEQYF.

The chain is built from TRBV6-4 and TRBJ1-2; D is possibly TRBD1 (5 bases). Trimming stripped 6 bases from V and 4 bases from J, with 12 bases between. Germline CDR1 MRHNA, CDR2 SNTAGT. CDR3 length equals 13 residues. CDR3 protein: CASSPGGSYGYTF. The DNA of the CDR3 is TGTGCCAGCAGCCCCGGGGGTTCCTATGGCTACACCTTC.

This sequence joins TRBV9 and TRBJ2-2; 7 nucleotides match TRBD2. The V gene end was trimmed by 2 bases and the J gene end by 7 bases; junction bases not matched to a gene: 8. Germline CDR1 and CDR2: SGDLS and YYNGEE. The CDR3 has 15 residues. The chain's CDR3 is CASSVGGGSSGELFF. For the CDR3, the DNA is TGTGCCAGCAGCGTCGGTGGCGGGAGTAGCGGGGAGCTGTTTTTT.

V is TRBV23-1 and J is TRBJ1-1; D gene uncertain. TRBV23-1 qualifies as an ORF whose function is uncertain. CDR3 size: 14 residues. Trimming removed 2 bases from V and 8 bases from J, with 15 bases in between. The DNA for the CDR3 is TGCGCCAGCAGTCAACGGGAAGTAAAGGGCGAAGCTTTCTTT. Protein product: CASSQREVKGEAFF.

The rearrangement uses TRBV28 and TRBJ2-2; D uncertain. The V and J ends lost 2 bases and 2 bases respectively, with 6 bases between them. The CDR3 length is 14 residues. CDR1 and CDR2 (germline): MDHEN, SYDVKM. CDR3 in amino acids: CASSLPINTGELFF. DNA of the CDR3: TGTGCCAGCAGTTTACCTATTAACACCGGGGAGCTGTTTTTT.

The gene calls are TRBV28 and TRBJ2-1; 13 bases fit TRBD2. The CDR3 loop spans 16 amino acids. Per germline, CDR1 MDHEN and CDR2 SYDVKM. J gave up 9 bases and V 6 bases, and 11 bases lay outside the gene matches. For the CDR3, the DNA is TGTGCCAGCAGGTACGGGACTAGCGGGGCCCCTAGTGAGCAGTTCTTC. This codes for CASRYGTSGAPSEQFF.

The chain recombines TRBV3-1 (or the pseudogene TRBV3-2) with TRBJ2-6, with 7 bases matching TRBD1. Germline loops: CDR1 LGHDT, CDR2 YNNKEL (reference sequence). The length of the CDR3 is 16 residues. Trimming at V came to 2 bases and at J to 0 bases, leaving 1 base not matched to a gene. The CDR3 bases are TGTGCCAGCAGCCAAAACAGGGGCTCTGGGGCCAACGTCCTGACTTTC. It is translated as CASSQNRGSGANVLTF.

The chain uses TRBV5-8 and TRBJ1-2; D gene uncertain. CDR3 length equals 14 residues. V was trimmed by 4 bases and J by 7 bases, leaving 17 bases between them. CDR1 is SGHTS, CDR2 YDEGEE, per germline. The CDR3 DNA is TGTGCCAGCAGCCTTGACCACTACGGAGGTGGCTACACCTTC. This gives the protein CASSLDHYGGGYTF.

The V call is TRBV6-2 or TRBV6-3, the J call TRBJ1-6; D uncertain. Germline CDR1 and CDR2: MNHEY and SVGEGT. This CDR3 comprises 15 residues. Between the trimmed V and J ends, which lost 6 bases and 0 bases, there was a span of 9 bases. Written as DNA, the CDR3 is TGTGCCAGCAGCCAGGCCGGCTCCTATAATTCACCCCTCCACTTT. This sequence encodes CASSQAGSYNSPLHF.

The chain links TRBV7-9 to TRBJ1-6, with unresolved D. Germline CDR1 is SEHNR and CDR2 is FQNEAQ (reference sequence). CDR3 length: 14 amino acids. Trimming took 1 base from V and 9 from J, leaving 10 bases between them. The CDR3 loop is CASSLGQPGSPLHF. The CDR3 coding sequence is TGTGCCAGCAGCTTAGGGCAACCTGGTTCACCCCTCCACTTT.

The chain is built from TRBV13 and TRBJ2-3, with 10 bases that match TRBD2. CDR3 length: 17 residues. Germline V gives CDR1 PRHDT, CDR2 FYEKMQ (reference sequence). The V and J ends lost 1 base and 0 bases, in that order; junction bases with no gene match: 4. CDR3 region: CASSLAAGGPSTDTQYF. The CDR3, as DNA: TGTGCCAGCAGCTTAGCAGCGGGAGGGCCTAGCACAGATACGCAGTATTTT.

This chain joins TRBV19 and TRBJ1-4; the D is unclear. Germline loops: CDR1 LNHDA, CDR2 SQIVND (reference sequence). Trimming took 2 bases from V and 6 from J, leaving 10 bases between them. The CDR3 has 14 residues. This CDR3 is CASSITGSYEKLFF. The CDR3 DNA follows: TGTGCCAGTAGTATAACGGGATCGTATGAAAAACTGTTTTTT.

This clone appeared a few times. The chain joins TRBV6-4 to TRBJ1-4; D unresolved. Per germline, CDR1 MRHNA and CDR2 SNTAGT. V dropped 5 bases and J dropped 4 bases, with 8 bases sitting between them. The CDR3 extends over 13 amino acids. The CDR3 spells CASSQNSNEKLFF. The DNA of the CDR3 is TGTGCCAGCAGTCAGAACAGTAATGAAAAACTGTTTTTT.

This clone occurred once. The sample holds other DNA sequences that translate to the same CDR3. The gene calls are TRBV9 and TRBJ2-5, with D tentatively TRBD2 (6 bases). Trimming cost V 4 bases and J 5 bases, with 6 bases left between them. There are 11 residues in the CDR3. The germline V gene has CDR1 SGDLS and CDR2 YYNGEE. CDR3 amino acids: CASSRGETQYF. CDR3 nucleotide sequence: TGTGCCAGCAGCCGGGGGGAGACCCAGTACTTC.

In its sample, this clone was seen a few times. This chain links TRBV7-9 with TRBJ2-2; D is unresolved. The V gene's germline CDR1 is SEHNR and CDR2 FQNEAQ (reference sequence). Trimming stripped 3 bases from V and 5 bases from J, with 7 bases between. This CDR3 is built from 13 residues. As DNA, the CDR3 is TGTGCCAGCAGCTTCTCCGGGACCGGGGAGCTGTTTTTT. This encodes CASSFSGTGELFF.

The V gene is TRBV7-2, the J gene TRBJ2-7, with D possibly TRBD1 on 6 matching bases. Germline V gene lookup returns CDR1 SGHTA and CDR2 FQGNSA. V was clipped by 0 bases and J by 3 bases, with 18 bases between them. This CDR3 comprises 17 residues. Written as DNA, the CDR3 is TGTGCCAGCAGCTTAGCTAACTCGGGACACGCGTACTACGAGCAGTACTTC. Protein product: CASSLANSGHAYYEQYF.

The chain uses TRBV11-3 and TRBJ2-7; 8 bases align to TRBD2. Germline assignment: CDR1 SGHNT and CDR2 YENEEA. The CDR3 is made up of 15 amino acids. Trimming took 5 bases from V and 7 from J; bases not matched to a gene: 13. CDR3 sequence reads: CASSPRGGAGEEQYF. The CDR3 region has the DNA TGTGCCAGCAGCCCGCGTGGAGGAGCGGGAGAAGAGCAGTACTTC.